In its sample, the clone carrying this T cell receptor beta chain was seen a few times. What it binds is not known. These data are taken from a study of post-analysis software for immune sequencing data. Study context: Recorded subtypes: relapsing-remitting, secondary progressive, progressive-relapsing; some patients unannotated.

Findings and caveats of the study: Those with multiple sclerosis, the patient group, showed significantly lower normalized Chao1 diversity than controls. The five TRBV segments detected at higher frequency in patients than in controls included TRBV5-6, TRBV5-1 and TRBV20-1.

Unique molecular identifiers had been added to the TCR beta cDNA libraries. Yield was roughly 500,000 cDNA molecules from 1 to 10 million T cells. TCRdb recomputed calls from the PCR reads with MiXCR, one row per CDR3 protein. This table has approximately 570,000 distinct CDR3 sequences, about 44% appearing once. Trimming removed 7 bases from V and 3 bases from J, with 14 bases in between. The CDR3 has 14 amino acids. CDR1 is SGHRS and CDR2 is YFSETQ in the germline V gene. This clonotype originated in a girl aged 5-17 years with multiple sclerosis. V usage is TRBV5-1 and J usage is TRBJ2-1; D is perhaps TRBD2 (6 bases). The sequencing sample was made of blood. The chain's CDR3 is CASGPPGVYNEQFF. As DNA, the CDR3 is TGCGCCAGCGGTCCCCCGGGGGTCTACAATGAGCAGTTCTTC.